The rows below give T cell receptor beta chains drawn from one sample of a study of blood T cell repertoires in COVID-19. Here immunoSEQ multiplex PCR was the method, and the copy in TCRdb shows in-frame clones only, minus some. The sample yields about 200,000 clones, 85% seen once. The source material was PBMCs or T cells enriched from blood (not recorded which). These receptors all come from a middle-aged man who had recovered from COVID-19. Both conserved end residues are part of each CDR3. D genes are given only for firm matches. The size field is filled for only some rows; it gives once, few, many or a size class.

TRBJ2-7	TRBV5-1	12	TRBD1	few	CASSLTGGEQYF	TGCGCCAGCAGCTTGACAGGGGGCGAGCAGTACTTC
TRBJ2-7	TRBV15	14	TRBD1	.	CATSREDRVYEQYF	TGTGCCACCAGCAGAGAGGACAGGGTTTACGAGCAGTACTTC
TRBJ1-1	TRBV18	15	TRBD1	.	CASSLGTGRNTEAFF	TGTGCCAGCTCACTAGGGACAGGGAGGAACACTGAAGCTTTCTTT
TRBJ2-2	TRBV4-3	14	.	few	CASSQDLRAGELFF	TGCGCCAGCAGCCAAGATTTGAGAGCCGGGGAGCTGTTTTTT
TRBJ1-3	TRBV28	15	TRBD1	few	CASRGTGVSGNTIYF	TGTGCCAGCAGGGGGACAGGGGTTTCTGGAAACACCATATATTTT
TRBJ1-1	TRBV7-3	15	.	.	CASSPLGEGMRKAFF	TGTGCCAGCAGCCCGCTTGGGGAGGGGATGAGGAAAGCTTTCTTT
TRBJ2-1	TRBV5-6	17	TRBD2	.	CASSPDRDYLYYNEQFF	TGTGCCAGCAGCCCGGACCGGGACTACCTCTACTACAATGAGCAGTTCTTC
TRBJ1-6	TRBV6-5	13	.	.	CAGSGTSNSPLHF	TGTGCCGGGAGCGGGACCTCGAATTCACCCCTCCACTTT
TRBJ1-1	TRBV4-1	11	.	.	CASSHPAEAFF	TGCGCCAGCAGCCACCCAGCTGAAGCTTTCTTT
TRBJ2-2	TRBV9	15	TRBD2	.	CASSQLAGITGELFF	TGTGCCAGCAGTCAACTAGCGGGAATCACCGGGGAGCTGTTTTTT
TRBJ2-7	TRBV30	13	.	few	CAWSSTRDYEQYF	TGTGCCTGGAGTTCAACGCGGGACTACGAGCAGTACTTC
TRBJ2-1	TRBV28	14	TRBD2	.	CASKERGVVNEQFF	TGTGCCAGCAAAGAGCGGGGGGTCGTGAATGAGCAGTTCTTC
TRBJ2-5	TRBV6-2/TRBV6-3	16	TRBD1	few	CASSLSWTGSRETQYF	TGTGCCAGCAGTTTGTCGTGGACAGGGAGTCGGGAGACCCAGTACTTC
TRBJ2-7	TRBV29-1	14	TRBD2	.	CSAHGLAGGSEQYF	TGCAGCGCTCATGGACTAGCGGGAGGATCGGAACAGTACTTC
TRBJ1-1	TRBV10-2	15	TRBD1	.	CASSARTGDNTEAFF	TGCGCCAGCAGTGCCAGGACAGGAGACAACACTGAAGCTTTCTTT
TRBJ1-4	TRBV13	15	TRBD1	.	CASSFGQGFNEKLFF	TGTGCCAGCAGCTTCGGACAGGGCTTTAATGAAAAACTGTTTTTT
TRBJ1-6	TRBV30	13	.	.	CAATSLGSSPLHF	TGTGCAGCGACGAGTCTGGGTAGTTCACCCCTCCACTTT
TRBJ2-5	TRBV7-9	18	TRBD2	.	CASSLVPRGGRIQETQYF	TGTGCCAGCAGCTTAGTACCCCGGGGCGGGAGAATCCAAGAGACCCAGTACTTC
TRBJ2-7	TRBV9	15	.	.	CASSVGQSLSYEQYF	TGTGCCAGCAGCGTCGGACAGTCCCTCTCCTACGAGCAGTACTTC
TRBJ2-2	TRBV7-3	12	.	.	CASSIITGELFF	TGTGCCAGCAGCATTATCACCGGGGAGCTGTTTTTT
TRBJ2-2	TRBV13	18	TRBD1	.	CASSLGRRTGDRGGELFF	TGTGCCAGCAGCCTAGGAAGGAGGACAGGGGATCGGGGCGGGGAGCTGTTTTTT
TRBJ2-7	TRBV6-5	14	.	once	CASGRGGGPYEQYF	TGTGCCAGCGGCCGAGGGGGGGGTCCCTACGAGCAGTACTTC
TRBJ2-1	TRBV3-1/TRBV3-2	15	.	few	CASRRGGNSYNEQFF	TGTGCCAGCAGGCGTGGGGGCAACTCCTACAATGAGCAGTTCTTC
TRBJ2-1	TRBV4-3	17	.	.	CASSHDPPQGSYNEQFF	TGCGCCAGCAGCCACGATCCCCCGCAGGGCTCCTACAATGAGCAGTTCTTC
TRBJ2-7	TRBV7-6	14	TRBD1	.	CASSLGTGKDEQYF	TGTGCCAGCAGCTTGGGGACAGGGAAGGACGAGCAGTACTTC
TRBJ2-3	TRBV3-1/TRBV3-2	18	TRBD2	.	CASSALLSGKTPTDTQYF	TGTGCCAGCAGCGCCCTTTTGAGCGGGAAGACTCCCACAGATACGCAGTATTTT
TRBJ1-1	TRBV6-1	14	.	few	CASSEDQGRTEAFF	TGTGCCAGCAGTGAAGACCAGGGTCGCACTGAAGCTTTCTTT
TRBJ2-2	TRBV4-1	17	.	.	CASSQDRVRSNTGELFF	TGCGCCAGCAGCCAAGACCGAGTCAGGTCGAACACCGGGGAGCTGTTTTTT
TRBJ2-7	TRBV11-2	13	.	.	CASSWEQRLRAHF	TGTGCCAGCAGCTGGGAACAGCGGCTCCGCGCTCACTTC
TRBJ2-5	TRBV18	14	.	.	CASSPTHSRETQYF	TGTGCCAGCTCACCAACACACAGCCGGGAGACCCAGTACTTC
TRBJ1-1	TRBV12-3/TRBV12-4	12	.	.	CASSLRRTEAFF	TGTGCCAGCAGCCTGCGGCGCACTGAAGCTTTCTTT
TRBJ1-3	TRBV6-5	14	.	once	CASSLQHSGNTIYF	TGTGCCAGCAGTCTACAGCACTCTGGAAACACCATATATTTT
TRBJ2-1	TRBV4-1	18	TRBD2	.	CASSQVEGGLGEHNEQFF	TGCGCCAGCAGCCAAGTAGAGGGGGGACTAGGGGAACACAATGAGCAGTTCTTC
TRBJ2-7	TRBV5-1	14	.	.	CASSLAAQTYEQYF	TGCGCCAGCAGCTTGGCCGCCCAGACCTACGAGCAGTACTTC
TRBJ2-1	TRBV10-2	14	TRBD2	.	CASTAGGLHNEQFF	TGCGCCAGCACCGCGGGAGGGCTTCACAATGAGCAGTTCTTC
TRBJ2-7	TRBV30	11	.	.	CACQQSYEQYF	TGTGCCTGCCAACAGTCCTACGAGCAGTACTTC
TRBJ2-2	TRBV19	13	.	.	CASSFSVFGELFF	TGTGCCAGTAGCTTTTCAGTGTTTGGGGAGCTGTTTTTT
TRBJ2-1	TRBV7-6	14	.	.	CASSFSDVWNEQFF	TGTGCCAGCAGCTTTAGCGACGTTTGGAATGAGCAGTTCTTC
TRBJ1-2	TRBV11-1	14	TRBD1	.	CASSPPGTDYGYTF	TGTGCCAGCAGCCCTCCCGGGACAGACTATGGCTACACCTTC
TRBJ2-7	TRBV4-2	16	TRBD2	.	CASSLEGTSGTYEQYF	TGTGCCAGCAGCCTCGAAGGGACTAGCGGAACTTACGAGCAGTACTTC